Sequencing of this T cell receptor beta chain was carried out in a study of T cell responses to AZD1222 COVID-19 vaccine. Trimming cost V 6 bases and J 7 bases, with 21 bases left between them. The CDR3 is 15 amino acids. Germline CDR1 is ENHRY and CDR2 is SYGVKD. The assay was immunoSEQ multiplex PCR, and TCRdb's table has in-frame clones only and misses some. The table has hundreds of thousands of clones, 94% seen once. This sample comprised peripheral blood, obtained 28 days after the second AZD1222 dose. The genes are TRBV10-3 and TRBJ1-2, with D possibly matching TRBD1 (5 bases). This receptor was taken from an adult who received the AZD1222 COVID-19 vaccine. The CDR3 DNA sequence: TGTGCCATCAGAGAACCTGGGGAGGTTGGGGGTGGCTACACCTTC. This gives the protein CAIREPGEVGGGYTF.